This TCR beta chain was observed in a study of identical twins. Study-level results: Insertion counts were lower in abundant cord blood beta clonotypes, a trend that memory repertoires did not show.

This CDR3 has 14 amino acids. In germline, CDR1 is DFQATT, CDR2 SNEGSKA (reference sequence). Deletions cut 6 bases from V and 6 bases from J, with 21 bases between. TCRdb passed the 5' RACE reads through MiXCR, listing each CDR3 protein once. The sample consists of roughly 770,000 distinct CDR3 sequences, 18% of them appearing once. Concerning this clonotype itself: The target antigen is unknown.

Another study also made use of these data, one on T cells expressing NK-cell markers.

This sequence was found in a woman younger than 30 in good health. The chain recombines TRBV20-1 with TRBJ2-7; D is tentatively TRBD1 or TRBD2 (7 bases each). The sequenced sample was PBMCs. In nucleotides, the CDR3 is TGCAGTGCAACTCAGGGGGGCAAGCGGGGCGAGCAGTACTTC. This gives the protein CSATQGGKRGEQYF.